This T cell receptor (beta chain) was sequenced for a study of blood T cell repertoires in COVID-19. At the level of the study: Samples representing acute and convalescent COVID-19 were sourced from the United States, Italy and Spain. T cells, B-cell-depleted T cells, or PBMCs provided the cDNA or gDNA that served as material.

During active infection, Seattle patients enrolled and were then monitored through disease. As originally analysed: For nucleated cells, counts were estimated from reference gene primer amplification. Using immunoSEQ multiplex PCR, the repertoire was profiled, and TCRdb retains in-frame clones only, with some absent. V and J calls and clone size are given by that table; D and trimming were obtained from the DNA. The sample has about 150,000 clones; around 82% are singletons. The junction had 5 bases not matched to a gene; V was cut back by 3 bases and J by 1 base. Germline loops: CDR1 KGHSH, CDR2 LQKENI. The CDR3 covers 16 residues.

What was sequenced was peripheral blood. The chain employs TRBV18 and TRBJ1-2; 10 bases line up with TRBD1. This receptor was identified in a man between 60 and 75 years old with COVID-19, enrolled during active disease. The CDR3 is CASSPQRDRGNYGYTF. For the CDR3, the DNA is TGTGCCAGCTCACCGCAACGGGACAGGGGTAACTATGGCTACACCTTC.